Listed below are T cell receptor beta chains from one sample, sequenced in a study of identical twins. TCRdb analysed the 5' RACE reads with MiXCR anew, one entry per CDR3 protein. This table holds 420,000 or so distinct CDR3 sequences, approximately 17% found once. Sequencing was carried out using naive T cells sorted from blood. Receptors originate from a man in his fifties in good health. CDR3s include the opening cysteine and the closing phenylalanine or tryptophan. Each record gives: CDR3 length, clone size, V gene, D gene, J gene, CDR3 DNA, CDR3 protein. The D gene is left open where the match is weak. Clone size is given for some rows only: seen once, a few or many times, or a class if the clone is expanded.

13	many	TRBV20-1	.	TRBJ2-7	TGCAGTGCCCCCTACACGGGGCAATTCGAGCAGTACTTC	CSAPYTGQFEQYF
13	many	TRBV10-3	.	TRBJ2-7	TGTGCCATCAGTGGGTCGGCAAACTACGAGCAGTACTTC	CAISGSANYEQYF
13	few	TRBV6-5	TRBD2	TRBJ2-7	TGTGCCAGCAGTTACTCGGGGGGGTTGGAGCAGTACTTC	CASSYSGGLEQYF
16	.	TRBV4-1	TRBD2	TRBJ2-3	TGCGCCAGCAGCCCCCGGGGTAGCGGGAGCACAGATACGCAGTATTTT	CASSPRGSGSTDTQYF
14	.	TRBV7-2	.	TRBJ1-2	TGTGCCAGCGGTGGACAGCTTTCTAACTATGGCTACACCTTC	CASGGQLSNYGYTF
12	many	TRBV29-1	.	TRBJ2-6	TGCAGCGTTCGGGCTGGGGCCAACGTCCTGACTTTC	CSVRAGANVLTF
19	few	TRBV4-2	TRBD2	TRBJ2-1	TGTGCCAGCAGCCAAGATCCCTGGACTAGCGGGAGTTCCTACAATGAGCAGTTCTTC	CASSQDPWTSGSSYNEQFF
12	many	TRBV29-1	.	TRBJ1-2	TGCAGCGTTTATGCCCAGGGAACTGGCTACACCTTC	CSVYAQGTGYTF
14	.	TRBV18	.	TRBJ1-1	TGTGCCAGCTCACTCTCGACCGAGGGCACTGAAGCTTTCTTT	CASSLSTEGTEAFF
13	few	TRBV10-2	.	TRBJ2-7	TGCGCCAGCAGAGCGGGACACTCCTACGAGCAGTACTTC	CASRAGHSYEQYF
14	.	TRBV7-9	TRBD1	TRBJ1-1	TGTGCCAGCAGTCGGGGACAGGGGACAACTGAAGCTTTCTTT	CASSRGQGTTEAFF
14	few	TRBV5-1	TRBD2	TRBJ2-5	TGCGCCAGCAGCAGACTAGCGGAGCGAGAGACCCAGTACTTC	CASSRLAERETQYF
15	.	TRBV19	TRBD2	TRBJ2-7	TGTGCCAGTAGGGGACTAGCGGGAGACTCCTACGAGCAGTGCTTC	CASRGLAGDSYEQCF
14	.	TRBV30	TRBD2	TRBJ2-1	TGTGCCTGGAATGGACTAGCGGCTTCTAATGAGCAGTTCTTC	CAWNGLAASNEQFF
14	many	TRBV6-5	.	TRBJ2-7	TGTGCCAGCAGTTACTCTCTGGGTTCGGACGAGCAGTACTTC	CASSYSLGSDEQYF
15	.	TRBV5-1	TRBD1	TRBJ1-6	TGCGCCAGCAGCCGGGGGACAGACAATAATTCACCCCTCCACTTT	CASSRGTDNNSPLHF
17	.	TRBV4-3	.	TRBJ2-2	TGCGCCAGCAGCCAAGATCTACAGCGGGCCAACACCGGGGAGCTGTTTTTT	CASSQDLQRANTGELFF
13	.	TRBV6-2/TRBV6-3	.	TRBJ2-7	TGTGCCAGCACCCCGGGCCTCATCTCGGTGCAGTACTTC	CASTPGLISVQYF
14	.	TRBV20-1	TRBD1	TRBJ2-3	TGCAGTGCTTCAGGGGGACCGGGCCGCGATACGCAGTATTTT	CSASGGPGRDTQYF
14	many	TRBV29-1	TRBD1	TRBJ1-1	TGCAGCGTTGCTCGGACAGGGACGAACACTGAAGCTTTCTTT	CSVARTGTNTEAFF
17	few	TRBV10-3	.	TRBJ2-2	TGTGCCATCAGTGAGTCTGGCCCGGGGATCAACACCGGGGAGCTGTTTTTT	CAISESGPGINTGELFF
14	.	TRBV4-3	TRBD1	TRBJ2-7	TGCGCCAGCAGCCAGACGACAGGGGAATACGAGCAGTACTTC	CASSQTTGEYEQYF
14	few	TRBV12-3/TRBV12-4	.	TRBJ2-7	TGTGCCAGCAGTTTGTACAGGGTATTAGGAGAGCAGTACTTC	CASSLYRVLGEQYF
15	many	TRBV6-2/TRBV6-3	.	TRBJ1-1	TGTGCCAGCAGTTACGGGGCCCGAGGGAGAACTGAAGCTTTCTTT	CASSYGARGRTEAFF
15	few	TRBV11-2	TRBD2	TRBJ2-7	TGTGCCAGCAGCTTAGGCGCGGGACTAGCCTACGAGCAGTACTTC	CASSLGAGLAYEQYF
12	.	TRBV7-2	.	TRBJ2-3	TGTGCCAGCAGCTTCGCCACAGATACGCAGTATTTT	CASSFATDTQYF
12	many	TRBV20-1	TRBD1	TRBJ2-1	TGCAGTGTTCAGGGGGACCGGAATGAGCAGTTCTTC	CSVQGDRNEQFF
14	few	TRBV7-2	.	TRBJ2-5	TGTGCCAGCAGCTTTTGGTCAGGGCAAGAGACCCAGTACTTC	CASSFWSGQETQYF
14	.	TRBV6-5	.	TRBJ2-5	TGTGCCAGCAGTTCCCGGCCCATCCAAGAGACCCAGTACTTC	CASSSRPIQETQYF
13	few	TRBV6-1	.	TRBJ1-5	TGTGCCAGCAGTGAACCGCGTCATCAGCCCCAGCATTTT	CASSEPRHQPQHF
15	many	TRBV6-5	TRBD1	TRBJ1-3	TGTGCCAGCAGTTACGGGACAGGGACTGGAAACACCATATATTTT	CASSYGTGTGNTIYF
14	many	TRBV5-1	TRBD2	TRBJ2-7	TGCGCCAGCGCACTAGCGGGAGGCACCTACGAGCAGTACTTC	CASALAGGTYEQYF
16	.	TRBV12-3/TRBV12-4	.	TRBJ1-5	TGTGCCAGCTCTTCAACGGGCCTCGAAATCAATCAGCCCCAGCATTTT	CASSSTGLEINQPQHF
16	.	TRBV4-2	.	TRBJ1-6	TGTGCCAGCAGCCAAGAAGTAACAGGGAGGAATTCACCCCTCCACTTT	CASSQEVTGRNSPLHF
13	many	TRBV27	.	TRBJ2-1	TGTGCCAGCAGTTCCTTGGGGCACAATGAGCAGTTCTTC	CASSSLGHNEQFF
15	many	TRBV6-5	.	TRBJ2-1	TGTGCCAGCAGCTATGATGGGGGGGGCCGTCCTGAGCAGTTCTTC	CASSYDGGGRPEQFF
17	.	TRBV5-6	TRBD2	TRBJ2-3	TGTGCCAGCAGCCCGAGGACTAGCGGGAGCGCCACAGATACGCAGTATTTT	CASSPRTSGSATDTQYF
13	.	TRBV20-1	TRBD1	TRBJ1-2	TGCAGTGCTAGAGACCGGGACAGCACTAACCCGACCTTC	CSARDRDSTNPTF
16	.	TRBV20-1	TRBD2	TRBJ2-6	TGCAGTGCTGACGGTAGCGGGACATATGGGGCCAACGTCCTGACTTTC	CSADGSGTYGANVLTF
18	.	TRBV4-3	.	TRBJ2-5	TGCGCCAGCAGCCAAGATCGCTTGGGGACCGCAGCCCAAGAGACCCAGTACTTC	CASSQDRLGTAAQETQYF
16	.	TRBV20-1	.	TRBJ1-6	TGCAGTGCCCAGCCGGCAGGGGCACCCTATAATTCACCCCTCCACTTT	CSAQPAGAPYNSPLHF
13	many	TRBV5-6	.	TRBJ2-5	TGTGCCAGCAGCTTGGTTCCGAGGGAGACCCAGTACTTC	CASSLVPRETQYF
12	.	TRBV28	.	TRBJ2-7	TGTGCCAGCAGTTATCAGGGTAACGAGCAGTACTTC	CASSYQGNEQYF
16	many	TRBV5-1	.	TRBJ2-5	TGCGCCAGCAGCCCGGGGGCCAACAGGGTTTTAGAGTCCCAGTACTTC	CASSPGANRVLESQYF
11	many	TRBV20-1	.	TRBJ2-7	TGCAGTGCTAGACTGGGCTACGAGCAGTACTTC	CSARLGYEQYF
15	.	TRBV20-1	TRBD2	TRBJ2-5	TGCAGTGCTAGAGACCACCGACTAGCTAAAGAGACCCAGTACTTC	CSARDHRLAKETQYF
15	.	TRBV29-1	TRBD1	TRBJ2-7	TGCAGCGTCTCCGGGGGACAGGGGTCGTCCTACGAGCAGTACTTC	CSVSGGQGSSYEQYF
15	.	TRBV20-1	TRBD2	TRBJ2-1	TGCAGTGCGGGGGATCCTAGCGGGGGGAACAATGAGCAGTTCTTC	CSAGDPSGGNNEQFF